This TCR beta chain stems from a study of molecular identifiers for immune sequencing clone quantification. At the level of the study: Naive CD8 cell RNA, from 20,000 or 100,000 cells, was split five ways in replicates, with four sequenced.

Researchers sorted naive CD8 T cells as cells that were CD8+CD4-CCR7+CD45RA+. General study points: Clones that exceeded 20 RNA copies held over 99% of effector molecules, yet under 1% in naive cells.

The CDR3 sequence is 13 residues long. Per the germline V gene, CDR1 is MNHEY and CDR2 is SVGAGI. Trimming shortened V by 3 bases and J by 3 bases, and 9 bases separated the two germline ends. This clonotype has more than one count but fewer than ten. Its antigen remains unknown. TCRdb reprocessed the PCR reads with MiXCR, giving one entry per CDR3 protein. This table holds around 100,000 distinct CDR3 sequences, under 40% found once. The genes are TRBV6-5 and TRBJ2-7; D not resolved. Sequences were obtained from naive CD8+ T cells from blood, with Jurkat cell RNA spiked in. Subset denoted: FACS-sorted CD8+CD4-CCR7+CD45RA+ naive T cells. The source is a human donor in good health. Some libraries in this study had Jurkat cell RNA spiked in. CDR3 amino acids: CASSYTASYEQYF. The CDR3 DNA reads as TGTGCCAGCAGTTATACAGCAAGCTACGAGCAGTACTTC.